Included here is one T cell receptor (beta chain) sequence, with context. Its target is unknown. RNA was extracted with the RNeasy kit, and a quantity of 0.5 to 1 ug was reverse transcribed using random hexamers. Amplification of TCR beta CDR3 by immunoSEQ multiplex PCR spanned 54 Vbeta and 13 Jbeta. TCRdb re-analysed the immunoSEQ multiplex PCR reads in MiXCR, keeping a single row per CDR3 protein. The sample includes 150,000 to 200,000 distinct CDR3 sequences, 90% to 95% of them seen just once. The entry originates in a study of CD8 T cells in Susac syndrome. Sequencing of TCR beta was undertaken in CD8+ and CD4+ T cells derived from blood. Negative isolation was used for CD8+ and CD4+ T cells, and FACS enrichment was applied to TEMRA cells. Study-level findings and limits: The number of individuals included in the study's TCR sequencing and HLA analysis was acknowledged as relatively small.

Sequences were obtained from CD4+ T cells from PBMCs. The receptor comes from a human donor in good health.

Here the CDR3 reads CASSSRTGAKKYF. In DNA, the CDR3 is TGTGCCAGCAGCTCAAGGACAGGGGCGAAGAAGTACTTC. The chain is built from TRBV7-8 and TRBJ2-7; TRBD1 agrees at 9 bases. The CDR3 covers 13 residues. Germline V gene data show CDR1 as SGHVS and CDR2 as FQNEAQ. Germline trimming cut 4 bases from V and 11 bases from J; bases unmatched to any gene: 9.